Listed below are T cell receptor beta chains from one sample, sequenced in a study of blood T cell repertoires in COVID-19. The data were produced by immunoSEQ multiplex PCR, yet TCRdb's version contains in-frame clones alone and is incomplete. The sample yields roughly 73,000 clones, around 83% seen once. Sample: peripheral blood. Source of these receptors: a man aged 65-85 years with active COVID-19. Both conserved end residues are trimmed from each CDR3. Fields, in order: V gene, clone size, J gene, D gene, CDR3 protein. A D gene is named only where the DNA matches it firmly. Not all rows give a size; the values are once, few, many and, for expanded clones, a class.

TRBV6-1	few	TRBJ2-3	NA	ASSGVARYPSTDTQY
TRBV7-3	NA	TRBJ2-2	NA	ASSPLPLGGAGELF
TRBV6-5	NA	TRBJ1-5	NA	ASSDTLSNQPQH
TRBV27	NA	TRBJ2-7	TRBD1	ASSFGTGPSYEQY
TRBV29-1	many	TRBJ2-7	TRBD2	SAGGDYSYEQY
TRBV27	NA	TRBJ1-1	TRBD1	ASSDRVGTEAF
TRBV18	NA	TRBJ2-5	NA	ASSPGTPLETQY
TRBV3-1/TRBV3-2	NA	TRBJ1-4	NA	ASSQTTGEKLF
TRBV5-1	NA	TRBJ2-2	NA	ASSPRSANTGELF
TRBV11-3	few	TRBJ1-3	NA	ASSLGEGTALSGNTIY
TRBV5-1	NA	TRBJ2-1	TRBD2	ASSPGLRLAGSYNEQF
TRBV7-3	NA	TRBJ2-2	TRBD2	ASSASGTSGATGELF
TRBV5-8	NA	TRBJ1-5	NA	ASSPEGGSGQPQH
TRBV5-4	NA	TRBJ2-6	NA	ASSRSGANVLT
TRBV19	once	TRBJ2-2	TRBD1	ASSTQGLGELF
TRBV4-3	NA	TRBJ1-2	TRBD1	ASSQDGTANYGYT
TRBV7-9	NA	TRBJ2-3	TRBD2	ASSPSGRDPDTQY
TRBV6-5	NA	TRBJ1-4	TRBD1	ASSPGQGRGEKLF
TRBV24-1	NA	TRBJ2-3	TRBD1	ATSDRTGYRDTQY
TRBV6-1	NA	TRBJ2-3	TRBD2	ASSDLAGVTTDTQY
TRBV12-3/TRBV12-4	once	TRBJ2-7	TRBD2	ASSRDGGYEQY
TRBV6-5	NA	TRBJ1-1	NA	ASSFSDTIMNTEAF
TRBV19	NA	TRBJ2-7	NA	ASSAGQTYEQY
TRBV27	NA	TRBJ1-6	NA	ASSTPGGYNSPLH
TRBV4-2	NA	TRBJ1-5	NA	ASSPRTDGDTQPQH
TRBV6-2/TRBV6-3	NA	TRBJ2-5	NA	ASSYLETQY
TRBV7-2	few	TRBJ1-6	NA	ASSLVGGLVSPLH
TRBV2	NA	TRBJ2-7	TRBD2	ASLGTGEGLSTYEQY
TRBV12-3/TRBV12-4	NA	TRBJ2-3	TRBD2	ASSPAGGDTQY
TRBV6-5	NA	TRBJ1-2	NA	ASSRGGYGYT
TRBV19	few	TRBJ1-2	TRBD1	ASSIDGTGGPANYGYT
TRBV29-1	NA	TRBJ2-4	NA	SVVKWGGLHLAKNIQY
TRBV2	NA	TRBJ2-7	TRBD1	ASSELVGTAATSY
TRBV9	once	TRBJ2-5	TRBD1	ASSPGTGSYQETQY
TRBV7-9	NA	TRBJ2-1	TRBD2	ASSLAGVAGYNEQF
TRBV28	few	TRBJ1-5	NA	ASTLRTPGQPQH
TRBV4-2	NA	TRBJ2-7	NA	ASTPGAYDSYEQY
TRBV11-3	once	TRBJ2-2	NA	ASSLLRENTGELF
TRBV30	NA	TRBJ1-5	NA	AWSVGGGDQPQH
TRBV2	NA	TRBJ2-1	NA	ASSTWGAGAPGEQF
TRBV19	once	TRBJ2-6	TRBD1	ASSPRTGFSSGANVLT
TRBV6-5	NA	TRBJ2-2	TRBD2	ASSYRTSGGSGELF
TRBV7-3	NA	TRBJ2-7	TRBD1	ASSPGTGLPHEQY
TRBV5-8	NA	TRBJ1-5	TRBD1	ASSPRTGNQPQH
TRBV5-4	NA	TRBJ2-5	NA	ASSNPAGLGSGGETQY
TRBV9	NA	TRBJ1-1	NA	ASSVGRNTEAF
TRBV10-2	NA	TRBJ1-1	NA	ASSSRGNTEAF
TRBV5-1	NA	TRBJ2-1	TRBD1	ASSLGQGDINEQF
TRBV15	NA	TRBJ1-3	NA	ATSRDPASSGNTIY
TRBV7-2	NA	TRBJ2-3	NA	ASSLRPFGDTQY